This T cell receptor beta chain is drawn from a study of blood T cell repertoires in COVID-19. This clone was seen a few times. Before they entered the study, exposed participants had met a COVID-19 case within 2 weeks. Clones were read by immunoSEQ multiplex PCR, and TCRdb kept only the in-frame ones, dropping some. The sample comprises about 150,000 clones, 75% to 90% of which are singletons, and roughly 5.6% rests with the top ten. This CDR3 has 16 residues. From germline, CDR1 is SGHRS and CDR2 YFSETQ. With 4 bases removed from V and 0 bases from J, the gap between germline ends came to 14 bases. The specimen sequenced was PBMCs or T cells enriched from blood (not recorded which). This receptor was identified in a man between 65 and 85 years old who had been exposed to COVID-19. The chain has TRBV5-1 and TRBJ2-4; D not certain. In DNA, the CDR3 is TGCGCCAGCAGCGTGGGCTATTCACTAGCCAAAAACATTCAGTACTTC. Translation: CASSVGYSLAKNIQYF.